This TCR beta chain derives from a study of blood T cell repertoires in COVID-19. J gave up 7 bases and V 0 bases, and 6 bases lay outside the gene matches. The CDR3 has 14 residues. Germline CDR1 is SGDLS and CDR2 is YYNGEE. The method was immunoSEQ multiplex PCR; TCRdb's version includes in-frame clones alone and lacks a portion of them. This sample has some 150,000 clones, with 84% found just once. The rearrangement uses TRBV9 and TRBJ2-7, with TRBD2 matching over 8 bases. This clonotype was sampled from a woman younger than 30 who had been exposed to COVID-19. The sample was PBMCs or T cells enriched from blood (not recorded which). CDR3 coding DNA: TGTGCCAGCAGCGTAGCGGGAGGGCCGTATGAGCAGTACTTC. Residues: CASSVAGGPYEQYF.